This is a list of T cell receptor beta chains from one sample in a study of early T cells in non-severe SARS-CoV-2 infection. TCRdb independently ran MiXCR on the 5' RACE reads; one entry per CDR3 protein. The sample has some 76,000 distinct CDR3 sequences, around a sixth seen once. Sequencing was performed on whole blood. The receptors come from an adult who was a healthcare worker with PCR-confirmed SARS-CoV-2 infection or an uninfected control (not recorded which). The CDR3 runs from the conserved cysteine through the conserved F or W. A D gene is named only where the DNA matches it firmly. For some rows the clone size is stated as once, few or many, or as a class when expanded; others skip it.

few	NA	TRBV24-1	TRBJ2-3	CATSDFGVAGTDTQYF	TGTGCCACCAGTGATTTCGGCGTCGCTGGCACAGATACGCAGTATTTT
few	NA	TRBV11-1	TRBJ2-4	CASSLSERGQGAKNIQYF	TGTGCCAGCAGCCTCTCGGAAAGGGGCCAAGGGGCCAAAAACATTCAGTACTTC
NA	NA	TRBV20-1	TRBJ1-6	CSARAGGQVSGSPLHF	TGCAGTGCTAGAGCCGGCGGGCAGGTCTCCGGTTCACCCCTCCACTTT
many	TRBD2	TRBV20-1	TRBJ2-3	CSAHPLAGSTDTQYF	TGCAGTGCCCATCCCCTAGCGGGTAGCACAGATACGCAGTATTTT
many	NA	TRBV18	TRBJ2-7	CASSLHSNEQYF	TGTGCCAGCTCATTACACAGCAACGAGCAGTACTTC
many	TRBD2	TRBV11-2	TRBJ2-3	CASSFGLAPSDTQYF	TGTGCCAGCAGCTTTGGACTAGCCCCCTCGGATACGCAGTATTTT
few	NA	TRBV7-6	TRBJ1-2	CASSLHLTGDRNYGYTF	TGTGCCAGCAGCTTACACCTCACAGGTGACCGAAACTATGGCTACACCTTC
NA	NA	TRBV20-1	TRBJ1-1	CSAAGARGENTEAFF	TGCAGTGCCGCGGGGGCCCGAGGGGAAAATACTGAAGCTTTCTTT
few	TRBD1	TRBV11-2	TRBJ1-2	CASSHNRDSLYGYTF	TGTGCCAGCAGCCACAACCGGGACAGTCTTTATGGCTACACCTTC
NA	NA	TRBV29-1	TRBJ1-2	CSVAPAGREYGYTF	TGCAGCGTTGCCCCAGCGGGCAGGGAATACGGCTACACCTTC
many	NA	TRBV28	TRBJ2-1	CASSSLYNEQFF	TGTGCCAGCAGTTCCCTCTACAATGAGCAGTTCTTC
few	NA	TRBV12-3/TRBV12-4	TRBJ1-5	CASSLGALNQPQHF	TGTGCCAGCAGTTTGGGGGCCCTGAATCAGCCCCAGCATTTT
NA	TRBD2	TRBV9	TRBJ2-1	CASSVAGTSDEQFF	TGTGCCAGCAGCGTAGCCGGGACTAGTGATGAGCAGTTCTTC
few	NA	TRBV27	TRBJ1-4	CASSFGGAEKLFF	TGTGCCAGCAGTTTTGGGGGGGCAGAAAAACTGTTTTTT
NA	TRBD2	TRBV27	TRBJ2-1	CASSPGLGGSALYNEQFF	TGTGCCAGCAGTCCGGGACTAGGAGGGTCGGCGCTCTACAATGAGCAGTTCTTC
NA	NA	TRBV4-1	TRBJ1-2	CASSQVDADYGYTF	TGCGCCAGCAGCCAAGTTGACGCCGACTATGGCTACACCTTC
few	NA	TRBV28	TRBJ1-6	CASSLVGDGSPLHF	TGTGCCAGCAGTTTAGTTGGAGATGGGTCACCCCTCCACTTT
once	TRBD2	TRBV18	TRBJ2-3	CASSPYGRTDTQYF	TGTGCCAGCTCACCATACGGGAGGACAGATACGCAGTATTTT
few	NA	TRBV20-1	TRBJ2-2	CSASGGTGELFF	TGCAGTGCCAGCGGAGGCACCGGGGAGCTGTTTTTT
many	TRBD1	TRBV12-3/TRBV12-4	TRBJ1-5	CASARTGRDQPQHF	TGTGCCAGCGCGCGGACAGGAAGGGATCAGCCCCAGCATTTT
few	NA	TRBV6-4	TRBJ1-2	CASTRGAGYGYTF	TGTGCCAGCACCAGGGGCGCTGGCTATGGCTACACCTTC
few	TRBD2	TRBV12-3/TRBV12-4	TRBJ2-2	CASKKRVAGITGELFF	TGTGCCAGCAAAAAGAGGGTAGCGGGGATCACCGGGGAGCTGTTTTTT
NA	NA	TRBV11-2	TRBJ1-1	CASSWRRDGEAFF	TGTGCCAGCAGCTGGCGCCGGGACGGTGAAGCTTTCTTT
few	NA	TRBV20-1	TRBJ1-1	CSVRTGVTEAFF	TGCAGTGTCAGGACGGGGGTCACTGAAGCTTTCTTT
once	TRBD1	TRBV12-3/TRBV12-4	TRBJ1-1	CAGSPIGGHTEAFF	TGTGCCGGCAGCCCAATAGGGGGCCACACTGAAGCTTTCTTT
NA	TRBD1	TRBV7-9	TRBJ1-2	CASSLDLGQVYRDYGYTF	TGTGCCAGCAGCTTAGACCTAGGACAGGTCTACAGGGACTATGGCTACACCTTC
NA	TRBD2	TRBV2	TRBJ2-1	CASSDGGRAINEQFF	TGTGCCAGCAGTGATGGCGGGAGGGCAATCAATGAGCAGTTCTTC
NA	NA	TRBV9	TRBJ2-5	CASSVDMAQETQYF	TGTGCCAGCAGCGTAGATATGGCTCAAGAGACCCAGTACTTC
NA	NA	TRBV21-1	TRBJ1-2	CASSKEPGDYGYTF	TGTGCCAGCAGCAAAGAGCCAGGGGACTATGGCTACACCTTC
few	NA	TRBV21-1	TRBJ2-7	CASSRTVSYEQYF	TGTGCCAGCAGCAGGACAGTGTCCTACGAGCAGTACTTC
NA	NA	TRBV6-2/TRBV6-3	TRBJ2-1	CASSYSNRNEQFF	TGTGCCAGCAGTTACTCGAACAGGAATGAGCAGTTCTTC
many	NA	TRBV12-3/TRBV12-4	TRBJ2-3	CASSFYLGGPGGENTDTQYF	TGTGCCAGCAGTTTCTACCTGGGGGGCCCAGGGGGAGAGAACACAGATACGCAGTATTTT
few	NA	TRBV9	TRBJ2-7	CASSPSGLGHRSYEQYF	TGTGCCAGCAGCCCGAGCGGTCTGGGACACCGTTCCTACGAGCAGTACTTC
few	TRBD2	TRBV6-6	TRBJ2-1	CASSYSGLAGAYNEQFF	TGTGCCAGCAGTTACTCAGGACTAGCGGGGGCTTACAATGAGCAGTTCTTC
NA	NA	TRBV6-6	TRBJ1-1	CASSPRQGPNTEAFF	TGTGCCAGCAGCCCCCGCCAGGGCCCGAATACTGAAGCTTTCTTT
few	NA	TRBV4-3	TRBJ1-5	CASSQAGNQPQHF	TGCGCCAGCAGCCAAGCTGGCAATCAGCCCCAGCATTTT
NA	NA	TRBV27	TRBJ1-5	CASSLSGDNQPQHF	TGTGCCAGCAGTTTATCAGGGGACAATCAGCCCCAGCATTTT
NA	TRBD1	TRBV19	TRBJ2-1	CASSIGTGFSYNEQFF	TGTGCCAGTAGTATCGGGACAGGGTTCTCCTACAATGAGCAGTTCTTC
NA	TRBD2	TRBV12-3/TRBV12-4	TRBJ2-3	CASSIPGLAGAADTQYF	TGTGCCAGCAGTATCCCGGGACTAGCGGGAGCGGCAGATACGCAGTATTTT
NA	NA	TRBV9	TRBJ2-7	CASSVTAFSPGEQYF	TGTGCCAGCAGCGTAACCGCATTCTCCCCGGGGGAGCAGTACTTC
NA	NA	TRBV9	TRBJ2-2	CASSATPGELFF	TGTGCCAGCAGCGCAACACCCGGGGAGCTGTTTTTT